A single sample is the source of the 21 T cell receptor beta chains below, sequenced in a study of shared clonotypes between healthy human individuals. The naive CD8 fraction comprised CD45RO-negative cells positively selected for CCR7 and excluded terminally differentiated effector memory CD45RA+ cells. The protocol was immunoSEQ multiplex PCR, while the TCRdb copy is restricted to in-frame clones and leaves out a portion. The repertoire consists of about 2.2 million clones, with 93% occurring once and the leading ten covering around 1.7%. The sequenced sample consisted of naive CD8+ T cells from PBMCs. The receptor source for this set is a man younger than 30 in good health. Some clones in this sample may be carry-over from other donors' samples.

The chain couples TRBV29-1 to TRBJ2-5; D is possibly TRBD2 (6 bases). CDR1 is SQVTM and CDR2 is ANQGSEA in the germline V gene. This CDR3 comprises 16 residues. Trimming shortened V by 2 bases and J by 9 bases, and 25 bases separated the two germline ends. Here the CDR3 DNA reads TGCAGCGTTGAACTCACACAGCCGGGTCGATGGGGGGCCCAGTACTTC. It is translated as CSVELTQPGRWGAQYF.

The chain uses TRBV9 and TRBJ2-7; 8 bases align to TRBD1. The J segment lost 6 bases and the V segment lost 5 bases, leaving 4 bases of the junction unmatched. Germline assignment: CDR1 SGDLS and CDR2 YYNGEE. The CDR3 is made up of 12 amino acids. The CDR3: CASSRQGREQYF. CDR3 coding DNA: TGTGCCAGCAGTAGACAGGGGCGCGAGCAGTACTTC.

The V and J genes are TRBV6-5 and TRBJ2-1, with 11 bases that match TRBD2. This CDR3 has 16 amino acids. Trimming cost V 0 bases and J 7 bases; bases outside gene matches: 5. The V gene's germline CDR1 is MNHEY and CDR2 SVGAGI. CDR3 region: CASSYSASGRLNEQFF. CDR3 coding DNA: TGTGCCAGCAGTTACTCAGCTAGCGGGAGGCTGAATGAGCAGTTCTTC.

Points on this clone: Other DNA variants within this sample encode the same CDR3. This chain joins TRBV19 and TRBJ1-2; D may be TRBD1 (5 bases). Trimming pared 4 bases from V and 6 bases from J, leaving 9 bases between. Germline loops: CDR1 LNHDA, CDR2 SQIVND (reference sequence). The CDR3 has 12 amino acids. The CDR3 sequence: CASSTGLNGYTF. CDR3 nucleotide sequence: TGTGCCAGTAGTACGGGACTGAATGGCTACACCTTC.

J is TRBJ2-2 and V is TRBV7-3, with D possibly matching TRBD1 (7 bases). The CDR3 length is 15 residues. Germline loops: CDR1 SGHTA, CDR2 FQGTGA. The V end was cut by 3 bases, the J end by 3 bases, with 11 bases between. CDR3 amino acids: CASSFVRGDTGELFF. The CDR3 DNA reads as TGTGCCAGCAGCTTTGTCAGGGGGGACACCGGGGAGCTGTTTTTT.

Regarding this clone: The sample carries other DNA sequences with the same CDR3. J is TRBJ2-1 and V is TRBV6-5, with a weak D call TRBD2 (5 bases). The CDR3 length is 13 residues. Germline lookup yields CDR1 MNHEY and CDR2 SVGAGI. The V end was cut by 6 bases, the J end by 4 bases, with 10 bases between. CDR3 in amino acids: CASSQRSYNEQFF. CDR3 bases: TGTGCCAGCAGCCAGCGGTCGTACAATGAGCAGTTCTTC.

Only a few counts were recorded for this clone. The rearrangement joins TRBV6-4 to TRBJ2-1; TRBD2 aligns across 14 bases. With V trimmed by 4 bases and J by 7 bases, 3 bases remained unmatched. Germline V CDR1 and CDR2: MRHNA, SNTAGT. The CDR3 runs to 15 residues. This chain's CDR3 is CASSGLAGGPNEQFF. In DNA, the CDR3 is TGTGCCAGCAGTGGACTAGCGGGAGGGCCAAATGAGCAGTTCTTC.

This chain links TRBV27 with TRBJ2-7, with 8 bases fitting TRBD2. The V segment lost 4 bases and the J segment 5 bases; nucleotides outside the gene matches: 4. CDR3 length: 13 residues. CDR1 is MNHEY and CDR2 is SMNVEV in the germline V gene (reference sequence). CDR3 DNA: TGTGCCAGCAGTTGGAGCGGGAGTAACGAGCAGTACTTC. It translates to CASSWSGSNEQYF.

The V call is TRBV7-9, the J call TRBJ1-1; no definite D call. Germline-derived CDR1 and CDR2 are SEHNR and FQNEAQ (reference sequence). This CDR3 contains 14 residues. Trimming cost V 2 bases and J 6 bases, with 13 bases left between them. The CDR3 DNA sequence: TGTGCCAGCAGCTTAAGGGCGGGAATCCCTGAAGCTTTCTTT. It translates to CASSLRAGIPEAFF.

This rearrangement joins TRBV10-2 to TRBJ2-7, with 11 positions matching TRBD2. The CDR3 is made up of 17 amino acids. The junction had 11 bases not matched to a gene; V was cut back by 4 bases and J by 3 bases. Germline V CDR1 and CDR2: WSHSY, SAAADI. The CDR3 DNA is TGCGCCAGCAGTGGCGGGGTAGCGGGAGGGTCCGACTACGAGCAGTACTTC. It translates to CASSGGVAGGSDYEQYF.

The rearrangement joins TRBV9 to TRBJ2-1; 14 bases align to TRBD2. V dropped 4 bases and J dropped 1; count of bases not matched to a gene: 4. CDR3 size: 17 residues. The V gene's germline CDR1 is SGDLS and CDR2 YYNGEE. CDR3 coding DNA: TGTGCCAGCAGCCTGAGGACTAGCGGGGGGTCCTACAATGAGCAGTTCTTC. It is translated as CASSLRTSGGSYNEQFF.

This rearrangement joins TRBV19 to TRBJ2-4, with 8 bases matching TRBD2. Looked up from germline, CDR1 is LNHDA and CDR2 is SQIVND (reference sequence). V lost 5 bases to trimming and J lost 8 bases; unmatched junction nucleotides: 8. This CDR3 is built from 14 residues. The CDR3 protein is CASSFSGGPDIQYF. For the CDR3, the DNA is TGTGCCAGTAGTTTCTCGGGAGGGCCTGACATTCAGTACTTC.

The rearrangement links TRBV9 to TRBJ2-7; the match to TRBD1 covers 7 bases. The germline V gene encodes CDR1 SGDLS and CDR2 YYNGEE. Losses at the gene ends were 6 bases for V and 2 bases for J; bases not matched to a gene: 2. The CDR3 covers 12 residues. In DNA form, the CDR3 reads TGTGCCAGCAAGACAGGGACCTACGAGCAGTACTTC. It codes for CASKTGTYEQYF.

The J gene is TRBJ2-7, the V gene TRBV27; weak D call: TRBD1 (6 bases). This CDR3 has 14 residues. Germline V gene data show CDR1 as MNHEY and CDR2 as SMNVEV (reference sequence). V gave up 6 bases and J gave up 3 bases, with 15 bases separating them. The CDR3 loop is CASRETGLYYEQYF. The CDR3 region has the DNA TGTGCCAGCAGAGAAACAGGGCTGTACTACGAGCAGTACTTC.

The chain joins TRBV6-5 to TRBJ2-7; possible D gene TRBD1, 6 bases. V lost 0 bases, J lost 0 bases, and 12 bases lay in between. The CDR3 totals 16 residues. Germline V gene data show CDR1 as MNHEY and CDR2 as SVGAGI. This CDR3 is CASSYSIRTASYEQYF. CDR3 bases: TGTGCCAGCAGTTACTCGATAAGGACAGCCTCCTACGAGCAGTACTTC.

The J gene is TRBJ2-2, the V gene TRBV28; either TRBD1 or TRBD2 may supply D (5 bases each). Germline V gene lookup returns CDR1 MDHEN and CDR2 SYDVKM. This CDR3 is built from 14 residues. Trimming stripped 6 bases from V and 6 bases from J, with 14 bases between. CDR3 residues: CASSLMGRAGELFF. Here the CDR3 DNA reads TGTGCCAGCAGCCTTATGGGGCGGGCCGGGGAGCTGTTTTTT.

V is TRBV4-1 and J is TRBJ2-2; TRBD1 matches 11 bases. The CDR3 is 15 amino acids. V dropped 1 base and J dropped 7; count of bases not matched to a gene: 2. Per germline, CDR1 MGHRA and CDR2 YSYEKL. The CDR3 loop reads CASSQGTGGGGELFF. For the CDR3, the DNA is TGCGCCAGCAGCCAAGGGACAGGGGGCGGCGGGGAGCTGTTTTTT.

The rearrangement links TRBV28 to TRBJ1-2; D is ambiguous. The V end was cut by 4 bases, the J end by 7 bases, with 16 bases between. The CDR3 sequence is 14 residues long. Germline lookup yields CDR1 MDHEN and CDR2 SYDVKM. This CDR3 reads CASSSQRGPPGYTF. Written as DNA, the CDR3 is TGTGCCAGCAGTTCCCAGAGAGGGCCTCCTGGCTACACCTTC.

The chain is built from TRBV10-3 and TRBJ2-3, with 9 bases identical to TRBD1. The CDR3 totals 13 residues. Germline CDR1 is ENHRY and CDR2 is SYGVKD. J lost 2 bases, V lost 10 bases, and 4 bases had no gene match. The CDR3 region has the DNA TGTGCCACCGGACAGGGGACCACAGATACGCAGTATTTT. This codes for CATGQGTTDTQYF.

The chain joins TRBV10-3 to TRBJ2-7, with 12 bases identical to TRBD2. Germline V gene sequence: CDR1 ENHRY, CDR2 SYGVKD. This CDR3 has 16 amino acids. Losses at the gene ends were 0 bases for V and 7 bases for J; bases not matched to a gene: 7. Here the CDR3 DNA reads TGTGCCATCAGTGAGTCTCTAGCGGGAGGGCCAAGGGAGCAGTACTTC. Translated: CAISESLAGGPREQYF.

The rearrangement links TRBV5-8 to TRBJ1-1; D is unclear. Germline V gene lookup returns CDR1 SGHTS and CDR2 YDEGEE. The germline V and J ends were trimmed by 0 bases and 0 bases, with 15 bases remaining between them. The CDR3 runs to 17 residues. CDR3 nucleotide sequence: TGTGCCAGCAGCTTGGTGTCCGTTGGTCAAGTGAACACTGAAGCTTTCTTT. It is translated as CASSLVSVGQVNTEAFF. Full variable domain (missing parts from reference TRBV5-8 and TRBJ1-1): EAGVTQSPTHLIKTRGQQATLRCSPISGHTSVYWYQQALGLGLQFLLWYDEGEERNRGNFPPRFSGRQFPNYSSELNVNALELEDSALYLCASSLVSVGQVNTEAFFGQGTRLTVV.